This T cell receptor (beta chain) was documented in a study of cytotoxic CD8 clonotypes in ibrutinib-treated CLL. V was clipped by 3 bases and J by 9 bases; unmatched bases: 17. Germline V gene data show CDR1 as WNHNN and CDR2 as SYGVQD (reference sequence). The CDR3 sequence is 17 residues long. Here immunoSEQ multiplex PCR was the method, and the copy in TCRdb shows in-frame clones only, minus some. The sample holds tens of thousands of clones, about nine tenths seen once. The V gene is TRBV10-1, the J gene TRBJ2-1; 7 bases fit TRBD2. Here the sequenced sample was PBMCs, taken after 12 months of ibrutinib treatment. The source is a human donor with chronic lymphocytic leukemia. Here the CDR3 reads CASSDPPKTGGGREQFF. Here the CDR3 DNA reads TGCGCCAGCAGTGACCCCCCGAAAACGGGAGGAGGTCGTGAGCAGTTCTTC.